This TCR beta chain is drawn from a study of T cell responses to AZD1222 COVID-19 vaccine. Regarding the study as a whole: Donors, mostly white British, included more females; clonal diversity was possibly underestimated. Repertoire sampling happened only post peak T cell response.

Sequencing used immunoSEQ multiplex PCR; TCRdb keeps in-frame clones, though not all of them. In the table there are 80,000 to 100,000 clones, 70% to 90% of which are singletons. The CDR3 runs to 15 residues. With 5 bases clipped from V and 2 bases from J, the junction kept 6 bases outside the gene matches. CDR1 SGHTA and CDR2 FQGNSA come from the germline V gene. As for this clone: Its antigen is as yet unknown.

The sample was peripheral blood, taken 28 days after the second AZD1222 dose. This chain uses TRBV7-2 with TRBJ2-1; 7 nucleotides agree with TRBD1. The clonotype originates from an adult who received the AZD1222 COVID-19 vaccine. Written as DNA, the CDR3 is TGTGCCAGCAGCCCTCAAGGGGGCACCTACAATGAGCAGTTCTTC. It is translated as CASSPQGGTYNEQFF.